This passage covers 30 T cell receptor beta chains from one sample sequenced in a study of response to subunit inactivated influenza vaccine listed by TCRdb under 2018. The receptor library was made with RT-PCR. TCRdb lists the instrument as Illumina HiSeq 2500. TCRdb's own reprocessing of the public reads used fastp at Q25 and MiXCR and kept productive beta chains. Merged by CDR3 protein, the rows form single entries marked with the most common genes and DNA. In all, the sample holds about 170,000 distinct CDR3 sequences, and approximately 12% of those were seen once. The top ten constitute 25% to 30% of the sample. These records were also assigned to another study, of T cells expressing NK-cell markers. The second paper further reports: The TCR beta cDNA libraries were made using 5'RACE template switching, a step that added both a universal primer site and unique molecular identifiers.

This sample comprised CD8+ T cells sorted from PBMCs, obtained 11 to 12 days after vaccination. These TCRs come from a man aged 45-60 years who received an inactivated influenza vaccine. Donor details come from another sample of the same person, matched by shared clones.

This clonotype came up a few times. This chain uses TRBV7-9 with TRBJ1-1, with a tentative D call TRBD1 (5 bases). Trimming left V 5 bases short and J 0 bases short, with 7 bases between. The V gene's germline CDR1 is SEHNR and CDR2 FQNEAQ (reference sequence). The CDR3 runs 13 residues. The chain's CDR3 is CASSGGVNTEAFF. The DNA for the CDR3 is TGTGCCAGCAGCGGGGGGGTGAACACTGAAGCTTTCTTT. Combining the CDR3 with reference TRBV7-9 and TRBJ1-1 gives the whole variable domain DTGVSQNPRHKITKRGQNVTFRCDPISEHNRLYWYRQTLGQGPEFLTYFQNEAQLEKSRLLSDRFSAERPKGSFSTLEIQRTEQGDSAMYLCASSGGVNTEAFFGQGTRLTVV.

This clonotype was counted a few times. This chain connects TRBV7-9 to TRBJ2-7; D unclear. Trimming removed 5 bases from V and 3 bases from J, with 14 bases in between. Per the germline V gene, CDR1 is SEHNR and CDR2 is FQNEAQ (reference sequence). This CDR3 has 14 amino acids. CDR3 region: CASSPMGSIYEQYF. CDR3 coding DNA: TGTGCCAGCAGCCCGATGGGGTCCATCTACGAGCAGTACTTC.

The chain recombines TRBV7-6 with TRBJ1-4; the D is unclear. Germline loops: CDR1 SGHVS, CDR2 FNYEAQ. There are 14 residues in the CDR3. Trimming took 3 bases from V and 0 from J, leaving 5 bases between them. CDR3 residues: CASSFSPTNEKLFF. The CDR3 DNA reads TGTGCCAGCAGCTTTTCGCCAACTAATGAAAAACTGTTTTTT.

The rearrangement uses TRBV29-1 and TRBJ2-1; 13 nucleotides agree with TRBD2. The V gene's germline CDR1 is SQVTM and CDR2 ANQGSEA. The CDR3 is 15 amino acids. Trimming took 3 bases from V and 9 from J; bases not matched to a gene: 8. CDR3 in amino acids: CSVETGLAGVAEQFF. The CDR3 DNA follows: TGCAGCGTTGAGACAGGACTAGCGGGAGTGGCTGAGCAGTTCTTC.

This clonotype occurred a few times. This rearrangement joins TRBV7-8 to TRBJ2-1, with D possibly being TRBD1 or TRBD2 (6 bases each). The CDR3 extends over 16 amino acids. Germline V gene lookup returns CDR1 SGHVS and CDR2 FQNEAQ. The germline V and J ends were trimmed by 5 bases and 5 bases, with 19 bases remaining between them. CDR3 sequence reads: CASSGGGGVGHNEQFF. CDR3 nucleotides: TGTGCCAGCAGCGGCGGAGGGGGAGTTGGCCACAATGAGCAGTTCTTC.

This chain links TRBV18 with TRBJ2-7, with D maybe TRBD1 (6 bases). The germline gives CDR1 KGHSH, CDR2 LQKENI. Deletions cut 3 bases from V and 2 bases from J, with 11 bases between. The CDR3 is 14 residues long. The CDR3 DNA follows: TGTGCCAGCTCACCCGGGACAAAAACCTACGAGCAGTACTTC. Protein product: CASSPGTKTYEQYF.

This clonotype was seen a handful of times. V is TRBV18 and J is TRBJ2-1; D ambiguous. Trimming shortened V by 0 bases and J by 0 bases, and 9 bases separated the two germline ends. The CDR3 length is 16 residues. CDR1 KGHSH and CDR2 LQKENI come from the germline V gene. The CDR3 DNA reads TGTGCCAGCTCACCACCGACGCTGAGCTCCTACAATGAGCAGTTCTTC. Amino acids: CASSPPTLSSYNEQFF.

This clonotype was seen only a few times. The V and J genes are TRBV11-2 and TRBJ2-1, with 8 bases fitting TRBD2. Germline V gene sequence: CDR1 SGHAT, CDR2 FQNNGV. CDR3 length equals 13 residues. With V trimmed by 2 bases and J by 10 bases, 4 bases remained unmatched. CDR3 in amino acids: CASSLSGSGEQFF. The CDR3 DNA reads as TGTGCCAGCAGCTTAAGCGGGAGTGGGGAGCAGTTCTTC.

The chain recombines TRBV7-9 with TRBJ2-7; no clear D. Trimming removed 6 bases from V and 2 bases from J, with 11 bases in between. The germline V gene encodes CDR1 SEHNR and CDR2 FQNEAQ (reference sequence). The CDR3 extends over 13 amino acids. CDR3: CASSAAAAYEQYF. The CDR3 DNA reads as TGTGCCAGCAGTGCGGCGGCGGCCTACGAGCAGTACTTC.

This chain joins TRBV2 and TRBJ2-3; tentatively, D is TRBD2 (6 bases). V was cut by 6 bases and J by 1 base, with 23 bases left in between. CDR1 and CDR2 (germline): SNHLY, FYNNEI. This CDR3 has 18 residues. In DNA form, the CDR3 reads TGTGCCAGCAGCGCATCACTTACTAGCCTTCTCCGCACAGATACGCAGTATTTT. Its translation is CASSASLTSLLRTDTQYF.

Ten or more counts support this clonotype. The V gene is TRBV5-6, the J gene TRBJ1-1; D is unresolved. The CDR3 extends over 13 amino acids. The V gene's germline CDR1 is SGHDT and CDR2 YYEEEE. The V end was cut by 0 bases, the J end by 0 bases, with 3 bases between. The CDR3 bases are TGTGCCAGCAGCTTGGGGGTGAACACTGAAGCTTTCTTT. This translates into CASSLGVNTEAFF.

The chain combines TRBV28 with TRBJ2-7; D call uncertain. The CDR3 is made up of 15 amino acids. Germline V gene lookup returns CDR1 MDHEN and CDR2 SYDVKM. V gave up 3 bases and J gave up 6 bases, with 18 bases separating them. CDR3 nucleotides: TGTGCCAGCAGTTTCGCGAGATTAGGCCTACGCGAGCAGTACTTC. Its protein is CASSFARLGLREQYF.

About this clonotype itself: This may come from a read error, since a much larger clone is one base off. V gene TRBV29-1 combines with J gene TRBJ2-4, with D maybe TRBD1 (6 bases). Germline CDR1 reads SQVTM; CDR2 reads ANQGSEA. CDR3 length: 13 amino acids. V lost 7 bases, J lost 8 bases, and 18 bases lay in between. This CDR3 is CSARGTSTDIQYF. CDR3 sequence (DNA): TGCAGCGCGAGAGGGACATCAACAGACATTCAGTACTTC.

The sample holds a few counts of this clonotype. CDR3 region: CAWSYSGIETQYF. The CDR3 region has the DNA TGTGCCTGGAGTTATAGCGGGATTGAGACCCAGTACTTC. This chain joins TRBV30 and TRBJ2-5, with 8 positions matching TRBD2. This CDR3 has 13 amino acids. From germline, CDR1 is GTSNPN and CDR2 SVGIG (reference sequence). Losses at the gene ends were 2 bases for V and 5 bases for J; bases not matched to a gene: 4.

Many counts were recorded for this clonotype. The chain has TRBV29-1 and TRBJ1-5; possibly TRBD1 for D (5 bases). Germline CDR1 and CDR2: SQVTM and ANQGSEA. The V end was cut by 4 bases, the J end by 0 bases, with 19 bases between. This CDR3 region has 17 residues. The CDR3 sequence: CSVVLTDYRYSNQPQHF. CDR3 nucleotides: TGCAGCGTTGTTTTGACAGACTACAGATATAGCAATCAGCCCCAGCATTTT.

The gene calls are TRBV7-2 and TRBJ1-6, with D possibly TRBD1 on 5 matching bases. The CDR3 has 15 amino acids. Trimming left V 5 bases short and J 9 bases short, with 17 bases between. The germline V gene has CDR1 SGHTA and CDR2 FQGNSA. CDR3 DNA sequence: TGTGCCAGCAGCGGTAGGACGGGGCCCCTTTCACCCCTCCACTTT. As protein: CASSGRTGPLSPLHF. Full variable domain (missing parts from reference TRBV7-2 and TRBJ1-6): GAGVSQSPSNKVTEKGKDVELRCDPISGHTALYWYRQSLGQGLEFLIYFQGNSAPDKSGLPSDRFSAERTGGSVSTLTIQRTQQEDSAVYLCASSGRTGPLSPLHFGNGTRLTVT.

The rearrangement links TRBV7-2 to TRBJ2-7, with D perhaps TRBD1 (5 bases). V was shortened by 3 bases and J by 4 bases, with 13 bases between the two germline ends. The CDR3 spans 14 residues. Germline CDR1 reads SGHTA; CDR2 reads FQGNSA. The CDR3 sequence: CASSFDDSYYEQYF. The CDR3 bases are TGTGCCAGCAGCTTCGACGACAGTTATTACGAGCAGTACTTC.

The gene calls are TRBV10-3 and TRBJ2-7, with D possibly TRBD1 on 6 matching bases. Trimming took off 6 bases at V and 6 bases at J, with 15 bases between the two ends. The germline CDR1 and CDR2 sequences are ENHRY and SYGVKD. There are 13 residues in the CDR3. Here the CDR3 DNA reads TGTGCCATCAGCCAGACAGGTTCGGGCGAGCAGTACTTC. Protein sequence: CAISQTGSGEQYF.

This clonotype showed up just a few times. The chain has TRBV7-9 and TRBJ2-2; 10 positions match TRBD1. The germline V gene has CDR1 SEHNR and CDR2 FQNEAQ (reference sequence). The trim removed 4 bases at V and 4 bases at J, leaving 3 bases unmatched. This CDR3 is built from 15 residues. Here the CDR3 reads CASSSGQGITGELFF. As DNA, the CDR3 is TGTGCCAGCAGCTCGGGACAGGGGATCACCGGGGAGCTGTTTTTT.

This clonotype was seen a few times. V usage is TRBV6-1 and J usage is TRBJ2-1; perhaps TRBD2 as D (5 bases). V was pared by 7 bases and J by 0 bases, with 19 bases between. The V gene's germline CDR1 is MNHNS and CDR2 SASEGT. This CDR3 is built from 17 residues. CDR3 sequence reads: CASKVGSAEDSYNEQFF. CDR3 DNA sequence: TGTGCCAGCAAAGTGGGGAGCGCGGAGGACTCCTACAATGAGCAGTTCTTC.

J is TRBJ2-7 and V is TRBV10-2, with D perhaps matching TRBD2 (5 bases). This CDR3 spans 12 amino acids. V dropped 7 bases and J dropped 4 bases, with 11 bases sitting between them. Per the germline V gene, CDR1 is WSHSY and CDR2 is SAAADI. CDR3 sequence reads: CASNHPGYEQYF. DNA of the CDR3: TGCGCCAGCAACCACCCGGGGTACGAGCAGTACTTC.

The rearrangement uses TRBV29-1 and TRBJ2-5, with 9 nucleotides matching TRBD1. The CDR3 has 14 residues. J was trimmed by 5 bases and V by 4 bases; bases with no gene match: 8. Looked up from germline, CDR1 is SQVTM and CDR2 is ANQGSEA. This chain's CDR3 is CSVVRTGVGETQYF. The CDR3 region has the DNA TGCAGCGTTGTAAGGACAGGGGTTGGGGAGACCCAGTACTTC.

The chain has TRBV21-1 and TRBJ2-5; TRBD1 is taken as the D call from the table, unchecked against the DNA. TRBV21-1 is a pseudogene. The CDR3 is made up of 13 amino acids. The CDR3 DNA reads as TGTGCCAGCAGCAAAGACGGGGGAAAGACCCAGTACTTC. It yields the protein CASSKDGGKTQYF.

The gene calls are TRBV4-3 and TRBJ2-5; TRBD1 matches 10 bases. The CDR3 length is 15 residues. Losses at the gene ends were 1 base for V and 2 bases for J; bases not matched to a gene: 1. The germline CDR1 and CDR2 sequences are LGHNA and YSLEER. The CDR3 sequence is CASSQGDRGQETQYF. CDR3 nucleotide sequence: TGCGCCAGCAGCCAAGGGGACAGGGGACAAGAGACCCAGTACTTC.

V gene TRBV6-2 or TRBV6-3 combines with J gene TRBJ1-5, with TRBD1 identical over 12 bases. The length of the CDR3 is 17 residues. V trimming: 6 bases; J trimming: 2 bases; junction bases outside the gene matches: 8. Germline V gene sequence: CDR1 MNHEY, CDR2 SVGEGT. The CDR3 region is CASSRGQGAWGNQPQHF. CDR3 DNA: TGTGCCAGCAGCCGGGGACAGGGGGCATGGGGCAATCAGCCCCAGCATTTT.

This clonotype was counted at least ten times. This chain connects TRBV6-5 to TRBJ2-7; TRBD2 might be the D (6 bases). Germline V gives CDR1 MNHEY, CDR2 SVGAGI. Deletions cut 0 bases from V and 4 bases from J, with 13 bases between. CDR3 length equals 15 residues. CDR3 in DNA: TGTGCCAGCAGTTACTCTTTCGTGCGGGATTACGAGCAGTACTTC. It yields the protein CASSYSFVRDYEQYF.

This chain connects TRBV6-2 or TRBV6-3 to TRBJ2-7; 11 bases agree with TRBD1. The germline V gene has CDR1 MNHEY and CDR2 SVGEGT. The CDR3 extends over 17 amino acids. With 2 bases clipped from V and 2 bases from J, the junction kept 8 bases outside the gene matches. CDR3 loop: CASSYVLDRGRAYEQYF. CDR3 DNA: TGTGCCAGCAGTTACGTCTTGGACAGGGGGCGAGCCTACGAGCAGTACTTC.

This clonotype came up a few times. The V and J genes are TRBV4-3 and TRBJ2-5, with D perhaps TRBD2 (5 bases). This CDR3 is built from 15 residues. V lost 4 bases to trimming and J lost 5 bases, with 17 bases between them. Looked up from germline, CDR1 is LGHNA and CDR2 is YSLEER. The CDR3 bases are TGCGCCAGCAGCCCGGAGGATAGAATAATGGAGACCCAGTACTTC. This encodes CASSPEDRIMETQYF.

This clonotype was seen a handful of times. This chain joins TRBV27 and TRBJ2-7; no reliable D call. This CDR3 comprises 14 residues. The V and J ends lost 6 bases and 5 bases respectively, with 17 bases between them. Germline CDR1 and CDR2: MNHEY and SMNVEV (reference sequence). The DNA for the CDR3 is TGTGCCAGCAGGCCCCTGTGGGGAACGGACGAGCAGTACTTC. The encoded protein is CASRPLWGTDEQYF.

The J gene is TRBJ2-1, the V gene TRBV20-1, with TRBD1 matching 11 bases. Germline-derived CDR1 and CDR2 are DFQATT and SNEGSKA (reference sequence). This CDR3 contains 14 residues. Unmatched junction bases numbered 4, after V lost 2 bases and J lost 7 bases. For the CDR3, the DNA is TGCAGTGCTAGACGGACAGGGGGCCCTAATGAGCAGTTCTTC. Its translation: CSARRTGGPNEQFF.